A selection of T cell receptor beta chains follows, all from one sample in a study of CD8+ T cells in alopecia areata. Generated by immunoSEQ multiplex PCR, the TCRdb table keeps only in-frame clones and is missing some. The table records around 200,000 clones, roughly 59% of them present only once. Sequencing was performed on CD4+ T cells sorted from blood, taken at week 0. The receptor source for this set is a human donor with alopecia areata. Both conserved end residues are part of each CDR3. The D gene is left open where the match is weak. Size values are once, few and many counts, or a class for expanded clones, and some rows have none.

V gene,clone size,D gene,J gene,CDR3 protein,CDR3 DNA
TRBV5-1,many,TRBD2,TRBJ2-5,CASRSGGPGETQYF,TGCGCCAGCAGGTCGGGGGGGCCTGGAGAGACCCAGTACTTC
TRBV2,NA,NA,TRBJ2-5,CASSEVGGGKTQYF,TGTGCCAGCAGTGAAGTCGGGGGTGGAAAGACCCAGTACTTC
TRBV29-1,NA,TRBD1,TRBJ2-5,CSVANRGLGETQYF,TGCAGCGTTGCTAACAGGGGGCTTGGAGAGACCCAGTACTTC
TRBV6-1,NA,NA,TRBJ1-5,CASREGSNQPQHF,TGTGCCAGCCGGGAGGGGAGCAATCAGCCCCAGCATTTT
TRBV15,once,TRBD1,TRBJ1-5,CATRLGTGEQPQHF,TGTGCCACCCGACTAGGGACAGGGGAACAGCCCCAGCATTTT
TRBV10-1,NA,NA,TRBJ2-1,CASSGMNEQFF,TGCGCCAGCAGTGGGATGAATGAGCAGTTCTTC
TRBV9,NA,NA,TRBJ2-3,CASSVATAGLTDTQYF,TGTGCCAGCAGCGTAGCTACGGCAGGGCTGACAGATACGCAGTATTTT
TRBV5-4,NA,NA,TRBJ1-1,CASSFLPGTEAFF,TGTGCCAGCAGCTTTTTACCGGGAACTGAAGCTTTCTTT
TRBV29-1,NA,NA,TRBJ2-2,CSGKITGELFF,TGCAGCGGGAAGATTACTGGGGAGCTGTTTTTT
TRBV6-5,NA,TRBD1,TRBJ1-1,CASSRDRERSTEAFF,TGTGCCAGCAGCCGGGACAGGGAACGGAGCACTGAAGCTTTCTTT
TRBV28,NA,NA,TRBJ1-2,CASRPVGANYGYTF,TGTGCCAGCAGACCCGTCGGGGCTAACTATGGCTACACCTTC
TRBV7-6,NA,NA,TRBJ2-5,CASSPPSGTKETQYF,TGTGCCAGCAGCCCACCCTCCGGGACAAAAGAGACCCAGTACTTC
TRBV29-1,few,NA,TRBJ2-3,CSVDGRGWVDTQYF,TGCAGCGTTGATGGGCGGGGCTGGGTGGATACGCAGTATTTT
TRBV5-4,NA,NA,TRBJ1-4,CASSLANSNEKLFF,TGTGCCAGCAGCTTGGCCAACAGTAATGAAAAACTGTTTTTT
TRBV29-1,few,NA,TRBJ2-7,CSAGNRDPAYEQYF,TGCAGCGCAGGAAACCGGGACCCGGCCTACGAGCAGTACTTC
TRBV6-1,NA,NA,TRBJ2-3,CASSEVPRDTQYF,TGTGCCAGCAGTGAAGTTCCCCGGGATACGCAGTATTTT
TRBV7-8,few,TRBD1,TRBJ2-3,CASSQRTGGYTDTQYF,TGTGCCAGCAGCCAGCGGACAGGGGGTTACACAGATACGCAGTATTTT
TRBV19,NA,NA,TRBJ2-7,CASSKDLPSYEQYF,TGTGCCAGTAGTAAAGACTTACCCTCCTACGAGCAGTACTTC
TRBV19,NA,NA,TRBJ2-6,CAATEDSGANVLTF,TGTGCCGCCACGGAAGACTCTGGGGCCAACGTCCTGACTTTC
TRBV7-2,NA,NA,TRBJ1-2,CASSLRRPANTF,TGTGCCAGCAGCTTAAGGAGGCCAGCCAACACCTTC